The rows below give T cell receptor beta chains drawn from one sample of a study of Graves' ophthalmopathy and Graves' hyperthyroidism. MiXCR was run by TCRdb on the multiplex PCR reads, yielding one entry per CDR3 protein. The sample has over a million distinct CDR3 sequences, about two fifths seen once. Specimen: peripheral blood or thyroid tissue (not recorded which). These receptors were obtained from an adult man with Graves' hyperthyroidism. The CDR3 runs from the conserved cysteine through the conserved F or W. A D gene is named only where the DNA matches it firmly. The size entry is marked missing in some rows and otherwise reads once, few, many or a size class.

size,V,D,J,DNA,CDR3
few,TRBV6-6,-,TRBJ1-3,TGTGCCAGCAGATCACAGGGAACGCGCTCTGGAAACACCATATATTTT,CASRSQGTRSGNTIYF
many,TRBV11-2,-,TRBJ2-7,TGTGCCAGCAGCTTAGAACGACCGAGCTCCTACGAGCAGTACTTC,CASSLERPSSYEQYF
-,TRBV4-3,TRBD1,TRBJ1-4,TGCGCCAGCAGCCAAGATACCGGGACAGGCTACGAAAAACTGTTTTTT,CASSQDTGTGYEKLFF
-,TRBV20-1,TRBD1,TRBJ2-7,TGCAGTGCTAGGTTGGGACAGGGATTCTCTGGGGCCAACGAGCAGTACTTC,CSARLGQGFSGANEQYF
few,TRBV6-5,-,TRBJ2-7,TGTGCCAGCAGTTACGACGGGGCTAGATACGAGCAGTACTTC,CASSYDGARYEQYF
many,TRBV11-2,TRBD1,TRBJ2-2,TGTGCCAGCAGCTCGGGGACAGGGGGGCACGGGGAGCTGTTTTTT,CASSSGTGGHGELFF
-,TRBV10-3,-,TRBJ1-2,TGTGCCATCAGGGCCACAGGGAGCTATGGCTACACCTTC,CAIRATGSYGYTF
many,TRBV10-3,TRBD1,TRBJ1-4,TGTGCCATCAGATCCGGGACAGGGGGTTCGCAGCGTGAAAAACTGTTTTTT,CAIRSGTGGSQREKLFF
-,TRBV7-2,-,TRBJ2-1,TGTGCCAGCAGCTTATATGCGGGATCGGGCGATGAGCAGTTCTTC,CASSLYAGSGDEQFF
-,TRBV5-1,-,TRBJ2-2,TGCGCCAGCAGGAGGGGGGTGGCAGGCACCGGGGAGCTGTTTTTT,CASRRGVAGTGELFF
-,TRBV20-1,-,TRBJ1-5,TGCAGTGCTAGAGCTAGAGATCTGGGGTTTAGCAATCAGCCCCAGCATTTT,CSARARDLGFSNQPQHF
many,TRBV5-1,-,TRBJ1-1,TGCGCCAGCAGCTTGCAGGGTATGAGCACTGAAGCTTTCTTT,CASSLQGMSTEAFF
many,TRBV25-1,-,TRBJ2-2,TGTGCCAGCAGTGAATGGAGGGTTGCCGGGGAGCTGTTTTTT,CASSEWRVAGELFF
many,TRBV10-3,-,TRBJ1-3,TGTGCCACCAGGGATACTGGAAACACCATATATTTT,CATRDTGNTIYF
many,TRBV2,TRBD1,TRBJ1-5,TGTGCCAGCAGGGACCGGGACAGGACGTCTCAGCCCCAGCATTTT,CASRDRDRTSQPQHF
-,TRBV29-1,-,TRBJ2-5,TGCAGCGTTGATTCCGCGGGTTACCAAGAGACCCAGTACTTC,CSVDSAGYQETQYF
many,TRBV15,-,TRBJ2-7,TGTGCCACCAGCAGAGTTCGCGGCTACGAGCAGTACTTC,CATSRVRGYEQYF
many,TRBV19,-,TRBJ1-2,TGTGCCAGTAAGGGGACGCTCGGAGTGGACTATGGCTACACCTTC,CASKGTLGVDYGYTF
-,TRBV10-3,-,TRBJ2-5,TGTGCCATCAGCCCCGGAGGGGGGGGTTCTCAAGAGACCCAGTACTTC,CAISPGGGGSQETQYF
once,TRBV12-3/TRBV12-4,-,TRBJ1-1,TGTGCCAGCAGTTACGGCATGGCCGGGGAGAGGACTGAAGCTTTCTTT,CASSYGMAGERTEAFF
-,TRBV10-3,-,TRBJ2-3,TGTGCCATCAGTGGTAGGGGGGGGACCTCCACAGATACGCAGTATTTT,CAISGRGGTSTDTQYF
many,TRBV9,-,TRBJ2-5,TGTGCCAGCAGCGTAGCGGGTAGCCGCCAAGAGACCCAGTACTTC,CASSVAGSRQETQYF